This entry concerns a single TCR beta chain. These data belong to a study of shared clonotypes between healthy human individuals. The germline CDR1 and CDR2 sequences are MNHNY and SVGAGI (reference sequence). The CDR3 has 15 residues. V lost 6 bases and J lost 4; bases outside the gene matches: 6. Sorted-subset replicate PCR reactions contained approximately 190 ng DNA, corresponding to about 30,000 T cell genomes. The method was immunoSEQ multiplex PCR; TCRdb's version includes in-frame clones alone and lacks a portion of them. The repertoire consists of more than 2 million clones, with around 95% occurring once and the leading ten covering around 1.8%. Positive CCR7 selection of CD45RO-negative cells yielded the naive CD8 cells, and terminally differentiated effector memory CD45RA+ cells were excluded. Healthy adults negative for HIV, lacking recent acute infections or vaccinations, served as donors.

The sequencing sample was made of naive CD8+ T cells from PBMCs. The TCR comes from a man younger than 35 in good health. Some clones in this sample may be carry-over from other donors' samples. This rearrangement joins TRBV6-6 to TRBJ2-1; TRBD2 matches at 10 bases. CDR3 protein: CASSPLSGGYNEQFF. In DNA form, the CDR3 reads TGTGCCAGCAGCCCCCTTAGCGGGGGGTACAATGAGCAGTTCTTC.